Listed below are T cell receptor beta chains from one sample, sequenced in a study of CXCR3-negative and CXCR3-positive naive CD8 T cells. TCRdb reanalyzed the 5' RACE reads, giving one entry per CDR3 protein sequence and no DNA. The sample table sets out 50,000 to 75,000 distinct CDR3 sequences. The sequenced material came from naive CXCR3- CD8+ T cells from blood. The receptor set was obtained from a human donor in good health. Some clones in this sample may be carry-over from other donors' samples. Both conserved end residues are part of each CDR3. Size values are once, few and many counts, or a class for expanded clones, and some rows have none.

v_gene	abundance	j_gene	CDR3aa
TRBV7-9	-	TRBJ2-5	CASSLAGTSGGDQETQYF
TRBV29-1	-	TRBJ2-1	CSVVGSGTIGNEQFF
TRBV12-3/TRBV12-4	-	TRBJ2-5	CASSLVQLQETQYF
TRBV28	-	TRBJ2-1	CASFTNNGNNEQFF
TRBV9	-	TRBJ2-1	CASSRDFSSYNEQFF
TRBV25-1	-	TRBJ1-4	CASKGVGEKLFF
TRBV20-1	-	TRBJ2-3	CSASDHGQGTDTQYF
TRBV7-8	-	TRBJ2-5	CASSLHAGGVQETQYF
TRBV29-1	-	TRBJ1-1	CSVWGSMNTEAFF
TRBV27	-	TRBJ2-5	CATYRDPRDQETQYF
TRBV29-1	-	TRBJ2-1	CSVGPTEYSYNEQFF
TRBV29-1	-	TRBJ2-6	CSVEEREGLAGANVLTF
TRBV29-1	-	TRBJ2-5	CSVDVAASCQGSKVGSYQETQYF
TRBV29-1	-	TRBJ2-7	CSVAGGVNEQYF
TRBV7-6	-	TRBJ1-4	CASSSWTGTGVFSPEKLFF
TRBV27	-	TRBJ2-2	CASSSGLAGTTGELFF
TRBV14	-	TRBJ1-4	CASSQDWGPGDEKLFF
TRBV6-2/TRBV6-3	medium-sized	TRBJ2-1	CASRGPGTGGTYNEQFF
TRBV7-6	-	TRBJ2-5	CASSTWTDQETQYF
TRBV27	-	TRBJ2-7	CASRKPGLEQYF
TRBV6-2/TRBV6-3	-	TRBJ2-2	CASTTAAGGLLNTGELFF
TRBV7-6	-	TRBJ2-2	CASSSREGANTGELFF
TRBV5-6	-	TRBJ1-1	CASSGAGTENTEAFF
TRBV5-1	-	TRBJ2-7	CASSLPGNSYEQYF
TRBV20-1	-	TRBJ2-7	CSASLSGVEGMNYYEQYF
TRBV6-2/TRBV6-3	-	TRBJ1-5	CASTSEEPVSNQPQHF
TRBV29-1	-	TRBJ2-7	CSVDRGSEQYF
TRBV5-1	-	TRBJ2-7	CASSLVADLTYEQYF
TRBV20-1	-	TRBJ2-7	CSAREGSSIYEQYF
TRBV29-1	-	TRBJ2-1	CSVSMASRDNEQFF
TRBV10-3	-	TRBJ2-1	CAILASDASEQFF
TRBV29-1	-	TRBJ2-6	CSVVGAGAASGANVLTF
TRBV4-1	-	TRBJ2-7	CASSQDEGPEQYF
TRBV28	-	TRBJ1-2	CASGDWGQGGSYGYTF
TRBV23-1	-	TRBJ2-2	CASRGQPNTGELFF
TRBV4-1	medium-sized	TRBJ2-7	CASSTVTGGVISYEQYF
TRBV7-9	-	TRBJ2-1	CASSLVGGDEQFF
TRBV11-2	-	TRBJ2-1	CASSPPGWTHLYNEQFF
TRBV7-8	-	TRBJ2-1	CASSFRGDYNEQFF
TRBV29-1	-	TRBJ2-2	CSVDKGTGRGELFF
TRBV6-6	-	TRBJ2-2	CASSGREELFF
TRBV20-1	-	TRBJ1-2	CSARAPQGTVYGYTF
TRBV4-3	-	TRBJ2-7	CASSQGSNYEQYF
TRBV14	-	TRBJ2-7	CASSQVNREYEQYF
TRBV28	-	TRBJ2-7	CASRDREKYEQYF
TRBV7-9	-	TRBJ2-7	CASHLTGTGTHEQYF
TRBV7-9	-	TRBJ2-7	CASTSGKDYSYEQYF
TRBV5-1	-	TRBJ2-2	CASSLGLEVLLSGTGELFF
TRBV7-6	-	TRBJ2-1	CASSSATNNEQFF
TRBV29-1	-	TRBJ1-4	CSVGSARPATNEKLFF
TRBV28	-	TRBJ2-3	CASSISRPKDDTDTQYF
TRBV20-1	-	TRBJ2-7	CSAILAGDNEQYF
TRBV5-6	-	TRBJ1-2	CASSQEDSPLPRGFVGYTF
TRBV29-1	-	TRBJ2-2	CSVEDPEQGSTGELFF